One sample yielded the 5 T cell receptor delta chains listed below, sequenced in a study of Vδ1+ human thymocytes. General study points: Highly polyclonal TRG and TRD repertoires with Gaussian CDR3 length distributions appeared in thymus.

For these TCRs, the target antigens are not known. Extracted RNA was reverse transcribed into cDNA. Pooled V-gene forward primers with one constant-region reverse primer generated the CDR3 amplicons by multiplex PCR. TCRdb re-analyzed the multiplex PCR reads via CATT. The sample shows approximately 58,000 delta-chain clones, about 15% of them seen only once. Sequencing used Vdelta1+ gamma-delta thymocytes from the thymus. The subset denotes: FACS-sorted CD3+ TCRalphabeta- TCRVdelta1+ TCRVdelta2- thymocytes. The receptors stem from a girl less than two years old who had congenital heart surgery.

This clone has a handful of counts. The J gene is TRDJ1, the V gene TRDV1; unclear D gene. Trimming stripped 1 base from V and 1 base from J, with 10 bases between. Germline-derived CDR1 and CDR2 are TSWWSYY and QGS. This CDR3 has 15 residues. CDR3 bases: TGTGCTCTTGGGGAACAACCAGGGGTCACCGATAAACTCATCTTT. Translating gives CALGEQPGVTDKLIF.

The chain couples TRDV1 to TRDJ1, with 9 bases identical to TRDD3. The germline V gene has CDR1 TSWWSYY and CDR2 QGS. V lost 3 bases and J lost 0; bases outside the gene matches: 20. The CDR3 has 21 residues. CDR3 nucleotide sequence: TGTGCTCTTGGGGACTCGCGTCCCGCTTCAACTGGGGGAAAGTACACCGATAAACTCATCTTT. Translation gives CALGDSRPASTGGKYTDKLIF.

This clone has a handful of counts. The V and J genes are TRDV1 and TRDJ1; 11 positions match TRDD3. The trim removed 0 bases at V and 4 bases at J, leaving 10 bases unmatched. CDR1 and CDR2 from the germline V gene are TSWWSYY and QGS. The CDR3 runs 18 residues. DNA for the CDR3: TGTGCTCTTGGGGAACTCGCTAGGCTGGGGGATACAGGCGATAAACTCATCTTT. Translation gives CALGELARLGDTGDKLIF.

This clone was detected only a few times. J is TRDJ1 and V is TRDV1; tentative D call: TRDD3 (8 bases). Germline CDR1 is TSWWSYY and CDR2 is QGS. The CDR3 spans 20 residues. V shed 4 bases and J shed 2 bases, with 29 bases lying between them. The CDR3 reads CALGVTSYLCWGRGTDKLIF. For the CDR3, the DNA is TGTGCTCTTGGGGTCACTTCCTATCTCTGCTGGGGGAGAGGGACCGATAAACTCATCTTT.

The chain has TRDV1 and TRDJ1; D is ambiguous. This CDR3 contains 19 residues. CDR1 is TSWWSYY, CDR2 QGS, per germline. V was trimmed by 2 bases and J by 2 bases, leaving 24 bases between them. CDR3 protein: CALGETWPLEEFITDKLIF. CDR3 nucleotides: TGTGCTCTTGGGGAAACTTGGCCTTTAGAGGAGTTTATTACCGATAAACTCATCTTT.